These 23 T cell receptor beta chains were all obtained from the same sample, sequenced in a study of post-analysis software for immune sequencing data. Study-wide results and limits: Relative to controls, patients had roughly five TRBV segments at higher frequency, with TRBV5-6, TRBV5-1 and TRBV20-1 among these.

These receptors' antigens are unknown. Carried by the TCR beta cDNA libraries were unique molecular identifiers. From the PCR reads, TCRdb called clonotypes with MiXCR, one entry per CDR3 protein. Of roughly 870,000 distinct CDR3 sequences listed, approximately 57% are singletons. Material: blood. The receptors come from a girl aged 10 to 17 with multiple sclerosis.

The V and J genes are TRBV3-1 and TRBJ2-7; 14 nucleotides match TRBD2. CDR3 size: 16 residues. Germline-derived CDR1 and CDR2 are LGHDT and YNNKEL (reference sequence). With V trimmed by 4 bases and J by 8 bases, 10 bases remained unmatched. Here the CDR3 reads CASSLGLAGGRYKQYF. The CDR3 coding sequence is TGTGCCAGCAGCCTCGGACTAGCGGGGGGCAGGTACAAGCAGTACTTC.

V usage is TRBV5-1 and J usage is TRBJ2-7, with D possibly matching TRBD1 (5 bases). Per germline, CDR1 SGHRS and CDR2 YFSETQ. The CDR3 covers 14 residues. The germline V and J ends were trimmed by 6 bases and 3 bases, with 16 bases remaining between them. The CDR3: CASTQGRADYEQYF. CDR3 DNA sequence: TGCGCCAGCACCCAGGGCCGGGCGGACTACGAGCAGTACTTC.

This clonotype turned up a few times. This chain uses TRBV10-3 with TRBJ2-7; unclear D gene. V dropped 10 bases and J dropped 4 bases, with 14 bases sitting between them. The CDR3 sequence is 12 residues long. Germline-derived CDR1 and CDR2 are ENHRY and SYGVKD. CDR3 sequence reads: CATRTRLYEQYF. Here the CDR3 DNA reads TGTGCCACCCGGACGAGGTTATACGAGCAGTACTTC.

The genes are TRBV20-1 and TRBJ2-7; D may be TRBD1 (5 bases). This CDR3 is 15 amino acids long. The germline gives CDR1 DFQATT, CDR2 SNEGSKA (reference sequence). With 6 bases removed from V and 7 bases from J, the gap between germline ends came to 25 bases. The CDR3 DNA follows: TGCAGTGCCCCCACCCAGGGTAAACCCTACAATGAGCAGTACTTC. It yields the protein CSAPTQGKPYNEQYF.

V is TRBV5-1 and J is TRBJ2-1; TRBD2 aligns across 14 bases. CDR1 and CDR2 from the germline V gene are SGHRS and YFSETQ. The CDR3 loop spans 17 amino acids. The trim removed 0 bases at V and 3 bases at J, leaving 2 bases unmatched. The CDR3 sequence: CASSLGGTSGGYNEQFF. CDR3 coding DNA: TGCGCCAGCAGCTTGGGTGGGACTAGCGGGGGCTACAATGAGCAGTTCTTC.

There are a few counts of this clonotype. At one end, the junction sequence differs from germline, possibly due to a read error. The V call is TRBV5-1, the J call TRBJ2-7; 8 bases line up with TRBD1. The CDR3 has 14 amino acids. Germline values: CDR1 SGHRS, CDR2 YFSETQ. The CDR3 sequence is CASSFGTGDYEQYF. In DNA form, the CDR3 reads TGTGCCAGCAGCTTCGGGACAGGAGACTACGAGCAGTACTTC.

This rearrangement joins TRBV20-1 to TRBJ1-4, with D possibly TRBD1 on 6 matching bases. Germline loops: CDR1 DFQATT, CDR2 SNEGSKA (reference sequence). This CDR3 contains 11 residues. Trimming removed 3 bases at V and 7 bases at J, with 6 bases between. CDR3 sequence (DNA): TGCAGTGCTAGGGACAGTGAAAAACTGTTTTTT. Translated, it gives CSARDSEKLFF.

CDR3 nucleotide sequence: TGTGCCATCGGACCTAGCGGGAATGCAGATACGCAGTATTTT. Its protein product is CAIGPSGNADTQYF. The chain employs TRBV10-3 and TRBJ2-3; 9 bases agree with TRBD2. Germline lookup yields CDR1 ENHRY and CDR2 SYGVKD. V dropped 8 bases and J dropped 4; count of bases not matched to a gene: 7. This CDR3 contains 14 residues.

Notes on this clonotype: Germline and junction disagree at one end, which may indicate a read error. This chain uses TRBV20-1 with TRBJ2-3, with D perhaps matching TRBD1 (5 bases). The CDR3 extends over 17 amino acids. The germline V gene encodes CDR1 DFQATT and CDR2 SNEGSKA (reference sequence). CDR3 loop: CSARDPSWRWGTGTQYF. The CDR3 DNA reads TGCAGTGCTAGGGATCCAAGCTGGAGATGGGGCACAGGTACGCAGTATTTT.

As DNA, the CDR3 is TGTGCCAGCAGCTCCGGGCCAGGGGAAGAGACCCAGTACTTC. The encoded protein is CASSSGPGEETQYF. This chain connects TRBV9 to TRBJ2-5; D perhaps matches TRBD1 (6 bases). Germline CDR1 and CDR2: SGDLS and YYNGEE. V shed 4 bases and J shed 3 bases, with 13 bases lying between them. The CDR3 consists of 14 residues. The variable domain in full, with the rest retrieved from reference TRBV9 and TRBJ2-5, is DSGVTQTPKHLITATGQRVTLRCSPRSGDLSVYWYQQSLDQGLQFLIQYYNGEERAKGNILERFSAQQFPDLHSELNLSSLELGDSALYFCASSSGPGEETQYFGPGTRLLVL.

The chain couples TRBV4-1 to TRBJ2-7; D is possibly TRBD2 (6 bases). Germline V gives CDR1 MGHRA, CDR2 YSYEKL. This CDR3 is built from 13 residues. Between the trimmed V and J ends, which lost 0 bases and 7 bases, there was a span of 10 bases. DNA for the CDR3: TGCGCCAGCAGCCAAGATGGAGGGCGGGAGCAGTACTTC. Encoded protein: CASSQDGGREQYF.

The chain employs TRBV21-1 and TRBJ1-1. TRBV21-1 is classified as a pseudogene. This CDR3 contains 15 residues. CDR3 bases: TGTGCCAGCAGCAAAAACGGCAGCACGAACACTGAAGCTTTCTTT. It yields the protein CASSKNGSTNTEAFF.

The chain has TRBV29-1 and TRBJ2-1; maybe TRBD2 (7 bases). Trimming pared 3 bases from V and 9 bases from J, leaving 12 bases between. The CDR3 length is 12 residues. Germline V gives CDR1 SQVTM, CDR2 ANQGSEA. CDR3 region: CSVDAGAGEQFF. The CDR3 DNA is TGCAGCGTTGATGCGGGGGCCGGTGAGCAGTTCTTC.

This clonotype showed up just a few times. This chain links TRBV5-5 with TRBJ1-2, with no clear D. The V and J ends lost 2 bases and 2 bases respectively, with 4 bases between them. The CDR3 has 12 amino acids. CDR1 is SGHKS, CDR2 YYEKEE, per germline (reference sequence). The chain's CDR3 is CASSFPNYGYTF. DNA for the CDR3: TGTGCCAGCAGCTTCCCCAACTATGGCTACACCTTC.

This chain links TRBV28 with TRBJ2-5, with a possible D match to TRBD1 (5 bases). The CDR3 totals 15 residues. Germline-derived CDR1 and CDR2 are MDHEN and SYDVKM. Trimming took off 3 bases at V and 2 bases at J, with 13 bases between the two ends. CDR3 DNA: TGTGCCAGCAGTTTGCCCCAGGGTCTACAAGAGACCCAGTACTTC. It is translated as CASSLPQGLQETQYF.

V usage is TRBV5-1 and J usage is TRBJ2-3; 7 bases agree with TRBD1. Losses at the gene ends were 3 bases for V and 6 bases for J; bases not matched to a gene: 7. Per germline, CDR1 SGHRS and CDR2 YFSETQ. CDR3 size: 14 residues. Here the CDR3 DNA reads TGCGCCAGCAGCTCCCGACAGGGTCCCGATACGCAGTATTTT. As protein: CASSSRQGPDTQYF.

This rearrangement joins TRBV6-6 to TRBJ1-1; tentative D call: TRBD1 (6 bases). The CDR3 has 14 amino acids. The V gene's germline CDR1 is MNHNY and CDR2 SVGAGI (reference sequence). V was trimmed by 7 bases and J by 3 bases, leaving 15 bases between them. The CDR3 sequence is CASIHRVSDTEAFF. The CDR3 DNA follows: TGTGCCAGCATTCACAGGGTCTCAGACACTGAAGCTTTCTTT.

J is TRBJ2-5 and V is TRBV20-1; 8 bases line up with TRBD1. Germline V lookup: CDR1 DFQATT, CDR2 SNEGSKA (reference sequence). J lost 3 bases, V lost 6 bases, and 6 bases had no gene match. This CDR3 spans 13 amino acids. The CDR3 DNA is TGCAGTGCCGACGCAGGGGGCAAAGAGACCCAGTACTTC. This encodes CSADAGGKETQYF.

This clonotype was observed a handful of times. The V and J genes are TRBV9 and TRBJ2-1; TRBD2 matches 12 bases. With 5 bases clipped from V and 1 base from J, the junction kept 7 bases outside the gene matches. Germline V CDR1 and CDR2: SGDLS, YYNGEE. The CDR3 length is 17 residues. This CDR3 reads CASSGLAGPLSYNEQFF. The CDR3 DNA sequence: TGTGCCAGCAGTGGACTAGCGGGGCCTCTTTCCTACAATGAGCAGTTCTTC.

The chain recombines TRBV5-8 with TRBJ1-2; tentative D call: TRBD1 (5 bases). Trimming cost V 4 bases and J 0 bases, with 13 bases left between them. The V gene's germline CDR1 is SGHTS and CDR2 YDEGEE. The CDR3 is 15 residues long. This CDR3 reads CASSLGAEPNYGYTF. The CDR3 coding sequence is TGTGCCAGCAGCCTTGGGGCAGAACCTAACTATGGCTACACCTTC. The full variable domain, with the rest looked up from reference TRBV5-8 and TRBJ1-2, is EAGVTQSPTHLIKTRGQQATLRCSPISGHTSVYWYQQALGLGLQFLLWYDEGEERNRGNFPPRFSGRQFPNYSSELNVNALELEDSALYLCASSLGAEPNYGYTFGSGTRLTVV.

V is TRBV20-1 and J is TRBJ1-5; D gene uncertain. This CDR3 spans 13 amino acids. In germline, CDR1 is DFQATT, CDR2 SNEGSKA (reference sequence). In DNA form, the CDR3 reads TGCAGCGTCAGTAGTGATAGCAATCAGCCCCAGCATTTT. Protein sequence: CSVSSDSNQPQHF.

The chain combines TRBV30 with TRBJ2-3, with a tentative D call TRBD2 (5 bases). Germline CDR1 and CDR2: GTSNPN and SVGIG (reference sequence). The CDR3 has 14 amino acids. The V end lost 3 bases, the J end lost 6 bases, and 16 bases lay between the germline ends. CDR3 sequence reads: CAWRRSGGWDTQYF. The CDR3 region has the DNA TGTGCCTGGAGGCGAAGCGGCGGATGGGATACGCAGTATTTT.

The chain couples TRBV6-5 to TRBJ1-5; TRBD1 matches 9 bases. V lost 5 bases and J lost 5; bases outside the gene matches: 4. The V gene's germline CDR1 is MNHEY and CDR2 SVGAGI. The CDR3 is made up of 14 amino acids. The CDR3 loop is CASSADRGDQPQHF. CDR3 DNA sequence: TGTGCCAGCAGTGCTGACAGGGGGGATCAGCCCCAGCATTTT.